The source of this T cell receptor beta chain is a study of blood T cells in healthy people across ages. Study observations and caveats: In older individuals, TCR beta diversity per million T cells was lower, falling roughly linearly with age.

The germline V and J ends were trimmed by 7 bases and 1 base, with 13 bases remaining between them. The CDR3 sequence is 13 residues long. Germline V lookup: CDR1 DFQATT, CDR2 SNEGSKA (reference sequence). Extractions gave at least 5 micrograms of total RNA per sample. Together with a sample-barcoded 5' primer, a J-beta primer mix was included in a second PCR lasting roughly 6 to 12 cycles. MiXCR, applied by TCRdb to the 5' RACE reads, yields one record per CDR3 protein. The sample lists approximately 1.5 million distinct CDR3 sequences, approximately 39% occurring once. This clonotype has a handful of counts. Antigen specificity is unknown.

V and J are TRBV20-1 and TRBJ2-5; unclear D gene. The sequence came from a woman under 30 in good health. The specimen was blood. The CDR3: CSGVAPSQETQYF. In DNA, the CDR3 is TGCAGTGGGGTAGCCCCATCCCAAGAGACCCAGTACTTC.